Sequencing of this TCR beta chain was carried out in a study of blood T cell repertoires in COVID-19. Study at large: COVID-19 samples from acute and convalescent phases originated in the United States, Italy and Spain. PBMCs, B-cell-depleted T cells, or T cells were the source of the cDNA or gDNA that made up the material.

V was pared by 3 bases and J by 2 bases, with 0 bases of the junction left unmatched. This CDR3 region has 14 residues. The germline V gene encodes CDR1 MDHEN and CDR2 SYDVKM. In the original analysis: Amplification of reference gene primers was used by the study to estimate nucleated cell counts. Produced via immunoSEQ multiplex PCR; TCRdb's table is partial and in-frame only. That table supplies the V and J calls and clone size; D and trimming were determined from the DNA. Here the sample spans more than 300,000 clones, about 90% being singletons. Patients in Seattle were enrolled during active infection, then followed longitudinally.

The rearrangement links TRBV28 to TRBJ1-1, with 10 bases that match TRBD1. This clonotype originated in a woman in her 30s with COVID-19, enrolled during active disease. The sequenced sample consisted of peripheral blood. The CDR3 loop reads CASSLTGGNTEAFF. The CDR3 DNA reads as TGTGCCAGCAGTTTGACAGGGGGCAACACTGAAGCTTTCTTT.